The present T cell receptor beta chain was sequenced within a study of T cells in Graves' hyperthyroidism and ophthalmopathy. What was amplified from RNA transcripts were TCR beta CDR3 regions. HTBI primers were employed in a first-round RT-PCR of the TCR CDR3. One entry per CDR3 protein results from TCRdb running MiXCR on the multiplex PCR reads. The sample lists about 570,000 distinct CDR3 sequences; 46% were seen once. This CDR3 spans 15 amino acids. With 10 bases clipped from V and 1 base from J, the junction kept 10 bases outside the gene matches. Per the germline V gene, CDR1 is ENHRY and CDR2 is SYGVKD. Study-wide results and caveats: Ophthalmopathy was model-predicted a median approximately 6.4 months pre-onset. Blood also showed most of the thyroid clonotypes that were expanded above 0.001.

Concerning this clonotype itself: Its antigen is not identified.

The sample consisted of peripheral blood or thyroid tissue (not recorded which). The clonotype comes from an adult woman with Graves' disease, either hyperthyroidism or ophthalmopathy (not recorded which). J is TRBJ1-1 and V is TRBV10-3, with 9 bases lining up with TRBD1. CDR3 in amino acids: CATRERQGENTEAFF. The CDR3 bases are TGTGCCACCAGGGAGAGACAGGGGGAGAACACTGAAGCTTTCTTT.